Below are 30 T cell receptor beta chains sequenced from a single sample in a study of T cell clonotyping in hematopoietic cell transplantation. Profiled with immunoSEQ multiplex PCR; TCRdb holds only in-frame clones, not every one. The data hold about 9,400 clones, with around 79% observed a single time. The source was PBMCs, collected 180 days after allogeneic stem cell transplant. These receptors were collected from a male patient in his thirties or forties who had an allogeneic stem cell transplant from a related donor, so the T cells may come from the graft donor. Some clones in this sample may be carry-over from other donors' samples.

The chain is built from TRBV10-3 and TRBJ2-7; D is possibly TRBD2 (7 bases). The V end was cut by 4 bases, the J end by 2 bases, with 12 bases between. CDR1 and CDR2 from the germline V gene are ENHRY and SYGVKD. The CDR3 has 14 amino acids. In DNA, the CDR3 is TGTGCCATCAGTGTTGAAGGGGGGGCCTACGAGCAGTACTTC. Protein sequence: CAISVEGGAYEQYF.

The chain combines TRBV4-1 with TRBJ2-3, with a possible D match to TRBD2 (5 bases). The CDR3 length is 16 residues. Germline assignment: CDR1 MGHRA and CDR2 YSYEKL. V was shortened by 3 bases and J by 2 bases, with 15 bases between the two germline ends. The CDR3 loop reads CASSQSLGGTTDTQYF. The DNA for the CDR3 is TGCGCCAGCAGCCAGAGTCTAGGAGGAACCACAGATACGCAGTATTTT.

A word on this clone: At the DNA level, this CDR3 is encoded by other sequences in the same sample as well. The rearrangement joins TRBV9 to TRBJ1-6, with D uncertain. CDR1 and CDR2 from the germline V gene are SGDLS and YYNGEE. Trimming cost V 0 bases and J 5 bases, with 6 bases left between them. This CDR3 is 14 amino acids long. The CDR3 bases are TGTGCCAGCAGCGTAGGGGGTGATAATTCACCCCTCCACTTT. As protein: CASSVGGDNSPLHF.

The rearrangement links TRBV9 to TRBJ1-6, with 9 bases that match TRBD1. V lost 4 bases to trimming and J lost 8 bases; unmatched junction nucleotides: 10. Per germline, CDR1 SGDLS and CDR2 YYNGEE. The CDR3 runs 16 residues. The CDR3 nucleotides are TGTGCCAGCAGCCCCTGGACAGGGGATTTTGATTCACCCCTCCACTTT. It codes for CASSPWTGDFDSPLHF.

The CDR3 sequence: CASSQGIIGAGGSYGYTF. The CDR3 region has the DNA TGTGCCAGCAGCCAAGGCATAATCGGGGCAGGTGGTAGCTATGGCTACACCTTC. The J gene is TRBJ1-2, the V gene TRBV4-2; the D gene is possibly TRBD1 (5 bases). The CDR3 extends over 18 amino acids. V gave up 1 base and J gave up 4 bases, with 22 bases separating them. The germline gives CDR1 LGHNA, CDR2 YNFKEQ.

The CDR3 DNA reads TGCGCCAGCAGCCAGCAGATAGCGGGCCCCTCCTACGAGCAGTACTTC. Translated, it gives CASSQQIAGPSYEQYF. The J gene is TRBJ2-7, the V gene TRBV4-1; 7 nucleotides line up with TRBD2. V lost 3 bases to trimming and J lost 0 bases; unmatched junction nucleotides: 8. The CDR3 contains 16 residues. Germline V gene sequence: CDR1 MGHRA, CDR2 YSYEKL.

The CDR3 sequence is CASSPGTAGTEAFF. CDR3 bases: TGTGCCAGCAGCCCCGGGACGGCGGGGACTGAAGCTTTCTTT. The chain couples TRBV7-8 to TRBJ1-1, with a possible D match to TRBD1 (5 bases). Germline loops: CDR1 SGHVS, CDR2 FQNEAQ. Trimming cost V 5 bases and J 5 bases, with 15 bases left between them. The CDR3 is made up of 14 amino acids.

V gene TRBV28 combines with J gene TRBJ1-4; unclear D gene. This CDR3 is built from 15 residues. V was shortened by 6 bases and J by 3 bases, with 14 bases between the two germline ends. Germline CDR1 MDHEN, CDR2 SYDVKM. The CDR3 region has the DNA TGTGCCAGCAGCTTTATCTTAGGGTCTAATGAAAAACTGTTTTTT. Its protein product is CASSFILGSNEKLFF.

This chain links TRBV5-6 with TRBJ1-2; no clear D gene. Germline V gene sequence: CDR1 SGHDT, CDR2 YYEEEE. The CDR3 length is 14 residues. V lost 4 bases and J lost 0, with 10 bases in between. The CDR3 reads CASSPEWANYGYTF. CDR3 coding DNA: TGTGCCAGCAGCCCTGAGTGGGCTAACTATGGCTACACCTTC.

The chain combines TRBV28 with TRBJ1-5; TRBD1 matches 9 bases. V was pared by 6 bases and J by 4 bases, with 7 bases of the junction left unmatched. Germline values: CDR1 MDHEN, CDR2 SYDVKM. CDR3 length equals 15 residues. The DNA of the CDR3 is TGTGCCAGCAGGGACAGGGGCCCTTCGAATCAGCCCCAGCATTTT. Protein: CASRDRGPSNQPQHF.

The V gene is TRBV28, the J gene TRBJ2-3; a possible D gene is TRBD2 (7 bases). Deletions cut 6 bases from V and 4 bases from J, with 14 bases between. CDR3 size: 14 residues. Germline CDR1 MDHEN, CDR2 SYDVKM. CDR3 DNA sequence: TGTGCCAGCAGGGTAGGGGGGGACCCAGATACGCAGTATTTT. Protein: CASRVGGDPDTQYF.

The CDR3, as DNA: TGTGCCAGCTCCCTGACAGGGGCGAACACTGAAGCTTTCTTT. This codes for CASSLTGANTEAFF. V and J are TRBV27 and TRBJ1-1, with TRBD1 matching over 8 bases. The ends lost 8 bases at V and 1 base at J; junction bases unmatched: 6. CDR3 size: 14 residues. Looked up from germline, CDR1 is MNHEY and CDR2 is SMNVEV (reference sequence).

The chain carries TRBV28 and TRBJ2-7; D may be TRBD1 or TRBD2 (5 bases each). The CDR3 runs 13 residues. V dropped 6 bases and J dropped 3 bases, with 12 bases sitting between them. The germline CDR1 and CDR2 sequences are MDHEN and SYDVKM. This chain's CDR3 is CASSKGGGYEQYF. The CDR3, as DNA: TGTGCCAGCAGCAAGGGTGGGGGCTACGAGCAGTACTTC.

The chain links TRBV5-6 to TRBJ2-3; D unclear. The germline V gene has CDR1 SGHDT and CDR2 YYEEEE. CDR3 size: 11 residues. The V gene lost 3 bases and the J gene lost 2 bases, with 1 base spanning the gap. Here the CDR3 reads CASSSTDTQYF. CDR3 in DNA: TGTGCCAGCAGCTCCACAGATACGCAGTATTTT.

The chain links TRBV10-3 to TRBJ2-2, with a tentative D call TRBD1 (5 bases). The CDR3 loop spans 15 amino acids. Trimming removed 4 bases from V and 2 bases from J, with 11 bases in between. CDR1 is ENHRY, CDR2 SYGVKD, per germline. This CDR3 reads CAISAGAINTGELFF. CDR3 coding DNA: TGTGCCATCAGTGCTGGGGCCATTAACACCGGGGAGCTGTTTTTT.

There are a few counts of this clone. This chain links TRBV19 with TRBJ2-5; 8 positions match TRBD1. The CDR3 contains 18 residues. After removal of 7 bases from V and 6 bases from J, the junction contained 22 bases not matched to a gene. The germline V gene has CDR1 LNHDA and CDR2 SQIVND (reference sequence). Here the CDR3 reads CASNLYLPRGRGQKTQYF. In DNA form, the CDR3 reads TGTGCCAGTAATCTATACCTGCCCCGGGGCAGGGGGCAGAAGACCCAGTACTTC. Filled out from reference TRBV19 and TRBJ2-5, the complete variable domain reads DGGITQSPKYLFRKEGQNVTLSCEQNLNHDAMYWYRQDPGQGLRLIYYSQIVNDFQKGDIAEGYSVSREKKESFPLTVTSAQKNPTAFYLCASNLYLPRGRGQKTQYFGPGTRLLVL.

The rearrangement joins TRBV6-5 to TRBJ2-5; no reliable D call. CDR1 and CDR2 (germline): MNHEY, SVGAGI. This CDR3 comprises 11 residues. V lost 2 bases to trimming and J lost 6 bases, with 4 bases between them. The DNA of the CDR3 is TGTGCCAGCAGTTACGAGCAGACCCAGTACTTC. Encoded protein: CASSYEQTQYF.

The chain couples TRBV7-2 to TRBJ2-3, with unresolved D. The V and J ends lost 4 bases and 2 bases respectively, with 4 bases between them. CDR3 size: 12 residues. The germline V gene has CDR1 SGHTA and CDR2 FQGNSA. Here the CDR3 reads CASSSSTDTQYF. In DNA form, the CDR3 reads TGTGCCAGCAGCTCTTCCACAGATACGCAGTATTTT. The variable domain in full, with the rest retrieved from reference TRBV7-2 and TRBJ2-3, is GAGVSQSPSNKVTEKGKDVELRCDPISGHTALYWYRQSLGQGLEFLIYFQGNSAPDKSGLPSDRFSAERTGGSVSTLTIQRTQQEDSAVYLCASSSSTDTQYFGPGTRLTVL.

J is TRBJ2-3 and V is TRBV11-2, with 11 bases that match TRBD1. The V gene end was trimmed by 7 bases and the J gene end by 5 bases; junction bases not matched to a gene: 5. The CDR3 is made up of 14 amino acids. Germline CDR1 reads SGHAT; CDR2 reads FQNNGV. DNA of the CDR3: TGTGCCAGCACCGGACAGGGGGCGGGAGATACGCAGTATTTT. This encodes CASTGQGAGDTQYF.

This chain links TRBV6-5 with TRBJ2-5; TRBD2 agrees at 8 bases. The junction had 3 bases not matched to a gene; V was cut back by 0 bases and J by 0 bases. This CDR3 region has 16 residues. Germline loops: CDR1 MNHEY, CDR2 SVGAGI. The CDR3 region has the DNA TGTGCCAGCAGTTACTCTCCAGCGGGGGACCAAGAGACCCAGTACTTC. Residues: CASSYSPAGDQETQYF.

V gene TRBV27 combines with J gene TRBJ1-1; no firm D call. Germline V gives CDR1 MNHEY, CDR2 SMNVEV (reference sequence). This CDR3 is 13 amino acids long. V was cut by 4 bases and J by 1 base, with 7 bases left in between. The CDR3 DNA reads TGTGCCAGCAGTTGGACCGGGAACACTGAAGCTTTCTTT. It specifies CASSWTGNTEAFF.

The gene calls are TRBV7-2 and TRBJ1-1; D is unresolved. The germline V gene encodes CDR1 SGHTA and CDR2 FQGNSA. The CDR3 extends over 13 amino acids. Between the trimmed V and J ends, which lost 5 bases and 5 bases, there was a span of 12 bases. CDR3 region: CASSPTIRTEAFF. In DNA, the CDR3 is TGTGCCAGCAGCCCAACGATACGGACTGAAGCTTTCTTT. Looking up the rest from reference TRBV7-2 and TRBJ1-1 gives the full variable domain: GAGVSQSPSNKVTEKGKDVELRCDPISGHTALYWYRQSLGQGLEFLIYFQGNSAPDKSGLPSDRFSAERTGGSVSTLTIQRTQQEDSAVYLCASSPTIRTEAFFGQGTRLTVV.

This chain joins TRBV5-1 and TRBJ1-1, with 9 bases identical to TRBD1. CDR3 length: 15 residues. V lost 0 bases, J lost 4 bases, and 4 bases stayed unmatched. CDR1 and CDR2 (germline): SGHRS, YFSETQ. The CDR3 bases are TGCGCCAGCAGCTTGGATGGGACAGGGACCACTGAAGCTTTCTTT. The encoded protein is CASSLDGTGTTEAFF.

The chain couples TRBV7-2 to TRBJ1-1, with D possibly TRBD1 on 5 matching bases. CDR1 SGHTA and CDR2 FQGNSA come from the germline V gene. The CDR3 totals 15 residues. Trimming pared 2 bases from V and 1 base from J, leaving 11 bases between. The CDR3: CASSLYGGGNTEAFF. The CDR3 DNA sequence: TGTGCCAGCAGCTTATATGGGGGTGGGAACACTGAAGCTTTCTTT.

This clone was picked up a small number of times. CDR3 loop: CASSPMTRARGYGYTF. CDR3 in DNA: TGTGCCAGCAGCCCTATGACACGGGCTCGGGGGTATGGCTACACCTTC. The V and J genes are TRBV2 and TRBJ1-2, with D perhaps matching TRBD1 (5 bases). The CDR3 length is 16 residues. Between the trimmed V and J ends, which lost 6 bases and 5 bases, there was a span of 22 bases. CDR1 is SNHLY and CDR2 is FYNNEI in the germline V gene.

The chain is built from TRBV13 and TRBJ1-3; 8 nucleotides match TRBD1. The J segment lost 4 bases and the V segment lost 4 bases, leaving 6 bases of the junction unmatched. Germline lookup yields CDR1 PRHDT and CDR2 FYEKMQ (reference sequence). The CDR3 is 15 amino acids. The CDR3 DNA reads TGTGCCAGCAGCTCCTCAAGGACAGGGGGAAACACCATATATTTT. This gives the protein CASSSSRTGGNTIYF.

The V call is TRBV29-1, the J call TRBJ1-2, with D uncertain. The CDR3 runs to 13 residues. Trimming removed 5 bases at V and 4 bases at J, with 14 bases between. Germline CDR1 SQVTM, CDR2 ANQGSEA. CDR3 sequence: CSVQQLGGYGYTF. The CDR3 DNA sequence: TGCAGCGTTCAGCAGCTAGGTGGCTATGGCTACACCTTC.

This chain joins TRBV10-2 and TRBJ2-7, with D perhaps matching TRBD2 (6 bases). V was trimmed by 6 bases and J by 0 bases, leaving 15 bases between them. The CDR3 runs to 15 residues. Germline V CDR1 and CDR2: WSHSY, SAAADI. CDR3 in amino acids: CASSDSSAGSYEQYF. The CDR3 DNA sequence: TGCGCCAGCAGCGACTCTAGCGCCGGCTCCTACGAGCAGTACTTC.

This chain joins TRBV5-1 and TRBJ1-3; possibly TRBD1 for D (6 bases). The V gene lost 2 bases and the J gene lost 0 bases, with 9 bases spanning the gap. The CDR3 spans 15 residues. CDR1 is SGHRS and CDR2 is YFSETQ in the germline V gene. DNA of the CDR3: TGCGCCAGCAGCTTTAGGGGGGACTCTGGAAACACCATATATTTT. Its protein product is CASSFRGDSGNTIYF.

The chain combines TRBV9 with TRBJ1-1; D remains unclear. Trimming pared 0 bases from V and 0 bases from J, leaving 3 bases between. The CDR3 loop spans 13 amino acids. Germline loops: CDR1 SGDLS, CDR2 YYNGEE. CDR3 sequence reads: CASSVDVNTEAFF. The CDR3 DNA reads TGTGCCAGCAGCGTAGATGTGAACACTGAAGCTTTCTTT.